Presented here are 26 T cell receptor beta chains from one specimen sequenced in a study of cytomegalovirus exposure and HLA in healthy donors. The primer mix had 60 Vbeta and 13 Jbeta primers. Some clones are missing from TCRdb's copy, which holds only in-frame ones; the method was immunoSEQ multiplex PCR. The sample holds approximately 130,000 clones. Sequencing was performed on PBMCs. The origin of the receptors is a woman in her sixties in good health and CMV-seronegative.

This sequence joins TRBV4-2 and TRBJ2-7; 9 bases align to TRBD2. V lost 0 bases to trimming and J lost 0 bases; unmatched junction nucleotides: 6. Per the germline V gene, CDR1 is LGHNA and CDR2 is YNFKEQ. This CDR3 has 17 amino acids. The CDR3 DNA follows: TGTGCCAGCAGCCAAGATGGGACGCGGGGGGGCTCCTACGAGCAGTACTTC. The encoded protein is CASSQDGTRGGSYEQYF.

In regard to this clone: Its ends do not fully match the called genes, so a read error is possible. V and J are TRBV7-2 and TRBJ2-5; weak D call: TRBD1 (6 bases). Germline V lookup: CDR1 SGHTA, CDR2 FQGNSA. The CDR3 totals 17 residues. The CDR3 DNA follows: TGTGCCAGCAGCGCACATTCACTTGGACAGAACCATGAGACCCAGTACTTC. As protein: CASSAHSLGQNHETQYF.

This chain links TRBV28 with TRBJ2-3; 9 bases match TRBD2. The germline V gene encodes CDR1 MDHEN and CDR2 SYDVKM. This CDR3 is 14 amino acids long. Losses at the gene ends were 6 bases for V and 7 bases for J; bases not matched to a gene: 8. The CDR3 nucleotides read TGTGCCAGCAGGTCTAGCGGGGCTACCCATACGCAGTATTTT. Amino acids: CASRSSGATHTQYF.

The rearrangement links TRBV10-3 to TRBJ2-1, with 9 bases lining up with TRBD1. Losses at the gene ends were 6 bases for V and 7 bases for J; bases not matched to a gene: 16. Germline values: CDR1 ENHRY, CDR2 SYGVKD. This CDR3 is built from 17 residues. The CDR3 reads CAIRRQPGQGLSNEQFF. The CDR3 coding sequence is TGTGCCATCAGACGCCAACCGGGACAGGGCTTAAGTAATGAGCAGTTCTTC.

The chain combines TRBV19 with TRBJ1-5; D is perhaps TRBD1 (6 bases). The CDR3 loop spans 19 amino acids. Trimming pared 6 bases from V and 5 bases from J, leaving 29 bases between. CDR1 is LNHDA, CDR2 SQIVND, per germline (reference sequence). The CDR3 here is CASRRSGHGMLSGYQPQHF. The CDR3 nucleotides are TGTGCCAGTAGGCGGTCGGGACACGGGATGCTATCGGGGTATCAGCCCCAGCATTTT. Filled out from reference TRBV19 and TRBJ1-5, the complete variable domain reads DGGITQSPKYLFRKEGQNVTLSCEQNLNHDAMYWYRQDPGQGLRLIYYSQIVNDFQKGDIAEGYSVSREKKESFPLTVTSAQKNPTAFYLCASRRSGHGMLSGYQPQHFGDGTRLSIL.

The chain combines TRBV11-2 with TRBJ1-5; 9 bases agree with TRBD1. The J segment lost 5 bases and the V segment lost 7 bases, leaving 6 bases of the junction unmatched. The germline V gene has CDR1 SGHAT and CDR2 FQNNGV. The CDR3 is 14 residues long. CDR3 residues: CASTTGQGDQPQHF. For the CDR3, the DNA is TGTGCCAGCACTACGGGACAGGGCGATCAGCCCCAGCATTTT.

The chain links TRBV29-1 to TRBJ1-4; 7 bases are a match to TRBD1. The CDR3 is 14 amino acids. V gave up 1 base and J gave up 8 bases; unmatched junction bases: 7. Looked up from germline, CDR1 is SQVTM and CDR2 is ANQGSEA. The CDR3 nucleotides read TGCAGCGTTGAAGTAGGGACAGACCAGGAAAAACTGTTTTTT. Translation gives CSVEVGTDQEKLFF.

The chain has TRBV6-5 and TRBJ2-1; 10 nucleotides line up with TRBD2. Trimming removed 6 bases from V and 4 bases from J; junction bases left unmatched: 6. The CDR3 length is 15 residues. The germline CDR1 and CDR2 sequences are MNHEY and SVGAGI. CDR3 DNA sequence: TGTGCCAGCAGCCGAACTAGCGGGACTTACAATGAGCAGTTCTTC. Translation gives CASSRTSGTYNEQFF.

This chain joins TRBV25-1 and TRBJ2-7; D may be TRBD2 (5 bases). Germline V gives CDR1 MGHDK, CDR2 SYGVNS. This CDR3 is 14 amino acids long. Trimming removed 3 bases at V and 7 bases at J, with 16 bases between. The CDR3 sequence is CASSEVGVIGEQYF. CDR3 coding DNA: TGTGCCAGCAGTGAGGTCGGGGTTATAGGAGAGCAGTACTTC.

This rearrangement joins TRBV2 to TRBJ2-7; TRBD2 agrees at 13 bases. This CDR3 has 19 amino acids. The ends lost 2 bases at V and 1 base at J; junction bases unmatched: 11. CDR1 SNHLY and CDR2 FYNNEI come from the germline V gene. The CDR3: CASSEKLGLAGLFSYEQYF. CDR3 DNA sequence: TGTGCCAGCAGTGAAAAACTGGGACTAGCGGGACTATTTTCCTACGAGCAGTACTTC.

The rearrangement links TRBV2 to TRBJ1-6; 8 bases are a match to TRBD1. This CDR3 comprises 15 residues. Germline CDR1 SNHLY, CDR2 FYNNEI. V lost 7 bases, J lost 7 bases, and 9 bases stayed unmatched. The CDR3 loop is CASKIQDRANSPLHF. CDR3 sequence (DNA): TGTGCCAGCAAGATCCAGGACAGGGCAAATTCACCCCTCCACTTT.

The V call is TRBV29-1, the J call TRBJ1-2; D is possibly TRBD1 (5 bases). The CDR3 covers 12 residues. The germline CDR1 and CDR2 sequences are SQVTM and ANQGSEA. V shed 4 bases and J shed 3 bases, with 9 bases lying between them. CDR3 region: CSVAGTYYGYTF. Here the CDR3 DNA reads TGCAGCGTTGCCGGGACTTACTATGGCTACACCTTC.

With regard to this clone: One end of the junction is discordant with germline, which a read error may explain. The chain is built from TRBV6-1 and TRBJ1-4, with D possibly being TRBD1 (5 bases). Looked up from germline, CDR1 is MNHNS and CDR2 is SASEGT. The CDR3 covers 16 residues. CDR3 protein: CASGERTSATNEKLFF. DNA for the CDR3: TGTGCCAGCGGTGAACGGACATCCGCAACTAATGAAAAACTGTTTTTT.

CDR3 loop: CASSYGGVASNEQFF. Written as DNA, the CDR3 is TGTGCCAGCAGTTACGGGGGGGTCGCTAGCAATGAGCAGTTCTTC. The chain couples TRBV6-6 to TRBJ2-1; 7 bases are a match to TRBD2. CDR3 size: 15 residues. V trimming: 2 bases; J trimming: 6 bases; junction bases outside the gene matches: 7. Germline values: CDR1 MNHNY, CDR2 SVGAGI (reference sequence).

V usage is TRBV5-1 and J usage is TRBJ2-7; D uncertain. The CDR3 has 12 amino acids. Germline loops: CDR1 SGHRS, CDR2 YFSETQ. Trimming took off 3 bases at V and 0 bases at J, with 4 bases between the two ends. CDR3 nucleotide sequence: TGCGCCAGCAGCTCCTACTCCTACGAGCAGTACTTC. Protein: CASSSYSYEQYF.

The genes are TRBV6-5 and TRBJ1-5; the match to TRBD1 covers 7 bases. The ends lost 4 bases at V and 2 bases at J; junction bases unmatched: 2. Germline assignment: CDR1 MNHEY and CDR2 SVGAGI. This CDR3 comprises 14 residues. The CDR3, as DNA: TGTGCCAGCAGTTCCGGGACAGGCAATCAGCCCCAGCATTTT. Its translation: CASSSGTGNQPQHF.

CDR3 nucleotides: TGTGCCAGCAGCTTAACGGGGACAGGCCAAGTCACCATATATTTT. Residues: CASSLTGTGQVTIYF. The rearrangement uses TRBV11-2 and TRBJ1-3; the match to TRBD1 covers 8 bases. CDR1 and CDR2 (germline): SGHAT, FQNNGV. The CDR3 is made up of 15 amino acids. V dropped 2 bases and J dropped 9; count of bases not matched to a gene: 9.

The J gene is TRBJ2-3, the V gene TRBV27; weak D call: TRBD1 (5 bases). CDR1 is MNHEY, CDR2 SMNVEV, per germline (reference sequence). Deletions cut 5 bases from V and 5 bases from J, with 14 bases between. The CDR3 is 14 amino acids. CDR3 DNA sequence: TGTGCCAGCAGTCTCCGAAGGGGCATAGATACGCAGTATTTT. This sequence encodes CASSLRRGIDTQYF.

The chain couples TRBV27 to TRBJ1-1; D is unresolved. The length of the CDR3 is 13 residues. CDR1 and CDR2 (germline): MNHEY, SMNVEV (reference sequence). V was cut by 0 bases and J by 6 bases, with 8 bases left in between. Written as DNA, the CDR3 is TGTGCCAGCAGTTTATCTTGGCTAGCTGAAGCTTTCTTT. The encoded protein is CASSLSWLAEAFF.

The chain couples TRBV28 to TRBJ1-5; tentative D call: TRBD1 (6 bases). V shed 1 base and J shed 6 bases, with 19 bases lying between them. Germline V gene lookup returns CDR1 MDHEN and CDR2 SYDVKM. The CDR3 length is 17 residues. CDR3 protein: CASSLFFRGSRGQPQHF. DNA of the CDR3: TGTGCCAGCAGTTTATTCTTCAGGGGAAGCAGGGGTCAGCCCCAGCATTTT. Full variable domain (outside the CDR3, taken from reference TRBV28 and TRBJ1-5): DVKVTQSSRYLVKRTGEKVFLECVQDMDHENMFWYRQDPGLGLRLIYFSYDVKMKEKGDIPEGYSVSREKKERFSLILESASTNQTSMYLCASSLFFRGSRGQPQHFGDGTRLSIL.

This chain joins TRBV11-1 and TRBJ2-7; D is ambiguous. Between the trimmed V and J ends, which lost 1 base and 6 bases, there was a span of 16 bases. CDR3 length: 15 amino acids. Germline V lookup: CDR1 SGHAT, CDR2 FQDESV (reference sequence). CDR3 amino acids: CASSLGSNLAPEQYF. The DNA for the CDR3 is TGTGCCAGCAGCTTAGGAAGTAATCTGGCCCCCGAGCAGTACTTC.

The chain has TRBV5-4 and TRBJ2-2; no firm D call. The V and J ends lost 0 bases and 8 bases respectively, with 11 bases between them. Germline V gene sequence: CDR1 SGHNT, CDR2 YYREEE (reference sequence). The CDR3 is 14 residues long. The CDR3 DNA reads TGTGCCAGCAGCTTGGATTTTTCCCTTGGGGAGCTGTTTTTT. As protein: CASSLDFSLGELFF.

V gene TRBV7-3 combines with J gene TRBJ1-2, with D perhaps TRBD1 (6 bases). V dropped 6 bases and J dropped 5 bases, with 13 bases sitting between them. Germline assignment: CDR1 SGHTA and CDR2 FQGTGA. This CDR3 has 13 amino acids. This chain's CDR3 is CASRAAGDYGYTF. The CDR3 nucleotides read TGTGCCAGCAGGGCGGCAGGGGATTATGGCTACACCTTC.

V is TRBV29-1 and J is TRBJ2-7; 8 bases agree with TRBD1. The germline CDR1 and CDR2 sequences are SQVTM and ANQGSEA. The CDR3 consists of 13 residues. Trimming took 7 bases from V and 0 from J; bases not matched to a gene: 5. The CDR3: CSAGQGLSYEQYF. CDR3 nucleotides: TGCAGCGCCGGACAGGGCCTCTCCTACGAGCAGTACTTC.

This CDR3 is CSVVPGVDEQYF. CDR3 DNA: TGCAGCGTTGTGCCAGGGGTGGACGAGCAGTACTTC. V usage is TRBV29-1 and J usage is TRBJ2-5; TRBD1 might be the D (6 bases). Judging by the DNA end, TRBJ2-7 fits better; the J call may be wrong. The V gene's germline CDR1 is SQVTM and CDR2 ANQGSEA. The CDR3 length is 12 residues.

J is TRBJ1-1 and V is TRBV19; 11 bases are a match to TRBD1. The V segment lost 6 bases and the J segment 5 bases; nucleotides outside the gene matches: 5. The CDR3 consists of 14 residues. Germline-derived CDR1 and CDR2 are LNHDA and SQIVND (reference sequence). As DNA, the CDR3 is TGTGCCAGTAGCCCGGGACAGGGGGTTACTGAAGCTTTCTTT. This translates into CASSPGQGVTEAFF.